Listed here is a single T cell receptor beta chain. There is no known antigen for this receptor. Per-base quality was not reported, and no clone a single base away is much larger than it. The data originate from a study of T cell responses to AZD1222 COVID-19 vaccine (dated by TCRdb to 2020 to 2022). Background on the whole study: TCR sequencing covered more than 230 trial participants: nearly 210 given two doses of AZD1222 and approximately 26 given two doses of MenACWY control vaccine. Trial participants were enrolled into age subgroups of 18-55, 56-69 and 70-plus years, which contained about 150, 27 and 61 TCR-sequenced participants, respectively.

What the research found in general, with its limitations: Most participants were white British and females outnumbered males, and the authors suggested that clonal diversity may have been underestimated. Nearly half of unique spike-specific TCRs reportedly recognized epitopes outside regions mutated in the B.1.351 and B.1.1.7 variants. Spike-specific TCR breadth and depth rose significantly after two AZD1222 doses compared with day 0 and with MenACWY recipients. Conclusions about previously exposed vaccinees are limited because only five to seven AZD1222 recipients were SARS-CoV-2 seropositive at baseline. The 56-69-year group was small, and its depth increase did not reach significance, likely because of low power. Because no day 14 peak-response samples were available, the repertoires could be characterized only after the peak T cell response. Vaccine-associated CD4 TCRs spanned the whole spike protein, with dominant responses in regions 160-218 and 743-854.

The CDR3 regions of human TCRbeta chains were analyzed by immunosequencing. In the original analysis: Repertoire TCRs were checked for matches against a reference library of SARS-CoV-2-specific TCRs that had been generated using the MIRA antigen-specificity platform. Breadth was defined as the fraction of unique TCRs that were SARS-CoV-2-associated. Depth was defined as the fraction of total T cells that were SARS-CoV-2-associated. Each spike-specific TCR was assigned to its reactive spike region and to a CD4 or CD8 class using the MIRA data. Log10-transformed breadth and depth values were compared by one-way ANOVA with Sidak's multiple comparisons tests. The table comes from immuneACCESS by way of TCRdb, which keeps in-frame sequences with V and J called. Part of the clones is missing from these tables; in studies checked, under half for an unresolved V gene and the rest for unknown reasons. V and J calls and clone size are those listed in that table; D and trimming were worked out from the DNA. For this sample the table gives some 180,000 clones, of which 70% to 90% were detected only once. The ten largest clones represent less than 1.3% of the sample.

From the germline V gene (reference sequence), CDR1 is MNHNY and CDR2 is SVGAGI. V was cut back by 2 bases and J by 5 bases, leaving a gap of 6 bases between them. From its cysteine to its phenylalanine, the CDR3 spans 12 amino acids. Only CDR3 DNA remains: 36 bases, in frame from the first base. Explained via the paper, the time point label denotes: about 28 days (+/-7) after the second vaccine dose. AZD1222 recipients whose second dose came at about 4 weeks and those whose second dose came at about 12 weeks were combined into one group, since spike-specific TCR depth and breadth did not differ between the two schedules. The vaccinee samples were drawn from two UK trials, COV001 and COV002, one of which was a single-blind randomized controlled phase 2/3 trial testing AZD1222 (ChAdOx1 nCoV-19) in healthy adults. Trial participant PBMC samples were collected at day 0 and day 28 after the second dose for TCRbeta chain sequencing.

This sequence originates from an adult who received the AZD1222 COVID-19 vaccine. The sequences come from peripheral blood, collected 28 days after the second AZD1222 dose. Recombination linked TRBV6-6 to TRBJ1-1; no D gene can be assigned with confidence. This receptor carries the CDR3 CASSYERTEAFF. The sequence in DNA is TGTGCCAGCAGTTACGAGAGAACTGAAGCTTTCTTT.